This TCR beta chain emerged from a study of T cell responses to AZD1222 COVID-19 vaccine. Sequenced by immunoSEQ multiplex PCR; TCRdb stores in-frame clones only, minus some. The table has around 170,000 clones, 88% seen once. Comment on this clone: The antigen is unknown.

Regarding the study as a whole: Repertoires were collected only later (after the peak T cell response had occurred). Baseline seropositivity characterized only six AZD1222 recipients. Reportedly, nearly half of unique spike TCRs recognized epitopes outside B.1.351/B.1.1.7 mutations.

Some second doses came at about 4 weeks and others at about 12 weeks; these were pooled. The TCR was taken from an adult who received the AZD1222 COVID-19 vaccine. Sequenced here: peripheral blood, sampled 28 days after the second AZD1222 dose.

CDR3 coding DNA: TGTGCCAGCTCACCTATAAGCACAGATACGCAGTATTTT. Translated: CASSPISTDTQYF. The chain couples TRBV18 to TRBJ2-3; no clear D gene. V was trimmed by 3 bases and J by 0 bases, leaving 4 bases between them. Germline CDR1 reads KGHSH; CDR2 reads LQKENI. The CDR3 consists of 13 residues.